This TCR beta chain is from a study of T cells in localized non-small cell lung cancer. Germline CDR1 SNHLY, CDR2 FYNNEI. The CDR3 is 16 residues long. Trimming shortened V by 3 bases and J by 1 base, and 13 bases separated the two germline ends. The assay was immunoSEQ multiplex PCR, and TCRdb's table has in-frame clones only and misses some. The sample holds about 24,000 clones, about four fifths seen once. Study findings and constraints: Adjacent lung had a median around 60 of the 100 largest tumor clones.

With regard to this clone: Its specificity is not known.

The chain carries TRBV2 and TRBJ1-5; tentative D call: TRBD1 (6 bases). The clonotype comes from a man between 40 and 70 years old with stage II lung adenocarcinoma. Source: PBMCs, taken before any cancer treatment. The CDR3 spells CASSDWGRGSNQPQHF. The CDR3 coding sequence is TGTGCCAGCAGTGATTGGGGGCGCGGGAGCAATCAGCCCCAGCATTTT. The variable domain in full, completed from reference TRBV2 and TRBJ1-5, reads EPEVTQTPSHQVTQMGQEVILRCVPISNHLYFYWYRQILGQKVEFLVSFYNNEISEKSEIFDDQFSVERPDGSNFTLKIRSTKLEDSAMYFCASSDWGRGSNQPQHFGDGTRLSIL.